Sequencing of this TCR beta chain was carried out in a study of blood T cell repertoires in COVID-19. Study-level information: Samples taken during acute and convalescent COVID-19 were collected in the United States, Italy and Spain.

TCRdb keeps only in-frame clones here, not all; method: immunoSEQ multiplex PCR. The sample has more than 200,000 clones, about 90% seen once. V lost 2 bases, J lost 8 bases, and 11 bases lay in between. The CDR3 sequence is 13 residues long. CDR1 is KGHDR and CDR2 is SFDVKD in the germline V gene. This chain links TRBV24-1 with TRBJ1-2; no firm D call. This TCR came from a man younger than 40 with COVID-19, enrolled during active disease. Sequences were obtained from peripheral blood. DNA of the CDR3: TGTGCCACCAGTGATTCCTCCGGGTACGGCTACACCTTC. Its translation: CATSDSSGYGYTF.